These 5 T cell receptor beta chains were all obtained from the same sample, sequenced in a study of graft-versus-host responses after intestinal transplantation. Antigens for these TCRs are unknown. The method was immunoSEQ multiplex PCR; TCRdb's version includes in-frame clones alone and lacks a portion of them. This table has 100,000 to 140,000 clones, approximately 88% appearing once. The material was unstimulated CD4+ T cells sorted from spleen or lymph node cells, obtained before transplant. The receptors stem from a human donor who was the organ donor for an intestinal transplant.

CDR3 in DNA: TGTGCCAGCAGCTTAGGACTAGCAGGCTACGAGCAGTACTTC. This encodes CASSLGLAGYEQYF. The chain joins TRBV13 to TRBJ2-7; tentative D call: TRBD2 (6 bases). The CDR3 extends over 14 amino acids. Germline lookup yields CDR1 PRHDT and CDR2 FYEKMQ (reference sequence). V lost 0 bases and J 3 bases, leaving 9 bases between the germline ends.

The genes are TRBV27 and TRBJ2-7; D unclear. The germline CDR1 and CDR2 sequences are MNHEY and SMNVEV (reference sequence). CDR3 length equals 17 residues. The V end was cut by 2 bases, the J end by 0 bases, with 17 bases between. The CDR3: CASSLLPMDGYSYEQYF. In DNA, the CDR3 is TGTGCCAGCAGTTTACTGCCCATGGACGGATACTCCTACGAGCAGTACTTC.

This chain joins TRBV6-1 and TRBJ1-1; 9 nucleotides align to TRBD1. V dropped 10 bases and J dropped 0; count of bases not matched to a gene: 3. The length of the CDR3 is 13 residues. The germline CDR1 and CDR2 sequences are MNHNS and SASEGT. The CDR3 spells CATRQGVNTEAFF. DNA for the CDR3: TGTGCCACCAGACAGGGGGTGAACACTGAAGCTTTCTTT.

The V gene is TRBV6-5, the J gene TRBJ2-7; TRBD1 is a possible D gene (5 bases). This CDR3 is built from 14 residues. V was cut by 5 bases and J by 4 bases, with 15 bases left in between. CDR1 is MNHEY, CDR2 SVGAGI, per germline. The CDR3 protein is CASSLTGSVYEQYF. DNA of the CDR3: TGTGCCAGCAGTCTAACAGGCTCAGTATACGAGCAGTACTTC.

In its sample, this clone was seen once. The chain couples TRBV6-5 to TRBJ1-5, with a tentative D call TRBD1 (6 bases). Trimming removed 5 bases from V and 4 bases from J, with 12 bases in between. CDR3 length: 14 amino acids. Germline CDR1 reads MNHEY; CDR2 reads SVGAGI. The CDR3 loop is CASSEGHLNQPQHF. In nucleotides, the CDR3 is TGTGCCAGCAGTGAGGGACACCTAAATCAGCCCCAGCATTTT.